These T cell receptor beta chains were read from a single sample in a study of blood T cell repertoires in COVID-19. Assay: immunoSEQ multiplex PCR; the TCRdb copy retains only in-frame clones and omits some. The data contain 200,000 or so clones, 80% to 90% of them singletons. Sequencing input: peripheral blood. The receptors derive from a man at least 80 years old with acute or convalescent COVID-19. CDR3s include the opening cysteine and the closing phenylalanine or tryptophan.

J gene: TRBJ2-7; V gene: TRBV7-2; CDR3 protein: CASSFRAGDSSYEQYF
J gene: TRBJ1-1; V gene: TRBV3-1/TRBV3-2; CDR3 protein: CASSLGGSTEAFF
J gene: TRBJ2-1; V gene: TRBV24-1; CDR3 protein: CATSHSTGGGNEQFF
J gene: TRBJ2-3; V gene: TRBV6-5; CDR3 protein: CASSYSAGLSDTQYF
J gene: TRBJ1-3; V gene: TRBV18; CDR3 protein: CASSPSSGTVSGNTIYF
J gene: TRBJ2-1; V gene: TRBV10-1; CDR3 protein: CASSPGTGYNEQFF
J gene: TRBJ2-5; V gene: TRBV24-1; CDR3 protein: CATSRGGGGETQYF
J gene: TRBJ2-1; V gene: TRBV27; CDR3 protein: CASSVNGLVLYNEQFF
J gene: TRBJ2-2; V gene: TRBV27; CDR3 protein: CASRRQILNTGELFF
J gene: TRBJ2-7; V gene: TRBV27; CDR3 protein: CASSFGLNSYEQYF
J gene: TRBJ2-7; V gene: TRBV27; CDR3 protein: CASSWQGLPDEQYF
J gene: TRBJ1-2; V gene: TRBV7-2; CDR3 protein: CASSHAGGANRYGYTF
J gene: TRBJ1-2; V gene: TRBV21-1; CDR3 protein: CASSLGGGSGYTF
J gene: TRBJ2-2; V gene: TRBV7-2; CDR3 protein: CASSLGAARTSGNTGELFF
J gene: TRBJ2-3; V gene: TRBV18; CDR3 protein: CASSPALASGRTGRTDTQYF
J gene: TRBJ1-6; V gene: TRBV18; CDR3 protein: CASSPRSDNSPLHF
J gene: TRBJ2-6; V gene: TRBV5-5; CDR3 protein: CASSLIPESGANVLTF
J gene: TRBJ2-1; V gene: TRBV19; CDR3 protein: CASSIDPRGGRSNEQFF
J gene: TRBJ2-3; V gene: TRBV20-1; CDR3 protein: CSATESGSGDTQYF
J gene: TRBJ2-1; V gene: TRBV10-3; CDR3 protein: CAISGGLASSFF